This TCR beta chain was sequenced in a study of T cell responses to AZD1222 COVID-19 vaccine. V was shortened by 4 bases and J by 1 base, with 10 bases between the two germline ends. Per the germline V gene, CDR1 is MGHDK and CDR2 is SYGVNS. This CDR3 contains 14 residues. Only in-frame clones appear in the TCRdb table, and some are missing; sequencing was by immunoSEQ multiplex PCR. The data show 150,000 or so clones, roughly 93% seen once. The V and J genes are TRBV25-1 and TRBJ2-5; the D gene is possibly TRBD1 (6 bases). Here the sequenced sample was peripheral blood, taken on day 0 of MenACWY control vaccination. This TCR came from an adult in good health. CDR3 bases: TGTGCCAGCAGTGCACGGACAGTCCAAGAGACCCAGTACTTC. This codes for CASSARTVQETQYF.